This TCR beta chain emerged from a study of T-cell memory formation after mild COVID-19. About the study: TCR clusters were mostly confined to one donor each.

MiXCR was run by TCRdb on the 5' RACE reads, yielding one entry per CDR3 protein. Of 110,000 to 150,000 distinct CDR3 sequences detected, 20% to 25% appear once; the ten largest clones hold roughly a quarter. Notes on the study in general: Chiefly within CM and EM were the contracting CD4+ clones; CD8+ ones were within EMRA. The pre-infection memory compartment contained some responding clones, suggesting cross-reactive memory joined.

On this clonotype: Its antigen is not known.

Deletions cut 2 bases from V and 4 bases from J, with 6 bases between. From germline, CDR1 is MNHEY and CDR2 SVGEGT. The CDR3 covers 13 residues. The chain carries TRBV6-2 or TRBV6-3 and TRBJ2-1; D is unclear. Specimen: PBMCs or a T cell subset sorted from them (not recorded which). This sequence was found in an adult woman who had mild COVID-19 (a few samples of this study predate the infection). Cell type and time point are not known. The CDR3 region has the DNA TGTGCCAGCAGTTACGGGCCTTACAATGAGCAGTTCTTC. It encodes CASSYGPYNEQFF.